This T cell receptor (beta chain) was sequenced for a study of cytomegalovirus exposure and HLA in healthy donors. As to this clone: Other DNA sequences in this specimen translate into the identical CDR3.

PCR was performed using 60 Vbeta and 13 Jbeta primers. The assay was immunoSEQ multiplex PCR, and TCRdb's table has in-frame clones only and misses some. The table has fewer than 250,000 clones, 70% to 80% seen once. The CDR3 contains 16 residues. The germline V gene has CDR1 SGHRS and CDR2 YFSETQ. V shed 0 bases and J 7 bases; nucleotides not matched to a gene: 5. The J gene is TRBJ2-1, the V gene TRBV5-1; 12 bases align to TRBD2. The sequence derives from a male donor in good health and CMV-seropositive. Sequenced sample: PBMCs. CDR3 residues: CASSLGLAGGMNEQFF. The DNA for the CDR3 is TGCGCCAGCAGCTTGGGTCTAGCGGGAGGGATGAATGAGCAGTTCTTC.